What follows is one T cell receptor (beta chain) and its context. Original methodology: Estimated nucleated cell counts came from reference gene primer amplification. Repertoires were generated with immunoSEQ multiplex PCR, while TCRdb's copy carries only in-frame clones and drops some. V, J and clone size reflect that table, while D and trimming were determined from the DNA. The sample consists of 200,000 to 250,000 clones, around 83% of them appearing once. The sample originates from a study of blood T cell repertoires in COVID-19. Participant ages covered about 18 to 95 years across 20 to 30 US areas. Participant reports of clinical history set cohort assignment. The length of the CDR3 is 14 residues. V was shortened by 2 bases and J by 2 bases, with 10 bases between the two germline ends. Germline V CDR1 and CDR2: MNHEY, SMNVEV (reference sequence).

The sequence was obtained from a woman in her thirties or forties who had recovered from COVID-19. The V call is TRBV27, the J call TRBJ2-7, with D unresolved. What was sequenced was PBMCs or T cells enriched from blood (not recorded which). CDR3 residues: CASSLGANTYEQYF. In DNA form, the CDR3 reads TGTGCCAGCAGTTTAGGAGCAAATACCTACGAGCAGTACTTC.